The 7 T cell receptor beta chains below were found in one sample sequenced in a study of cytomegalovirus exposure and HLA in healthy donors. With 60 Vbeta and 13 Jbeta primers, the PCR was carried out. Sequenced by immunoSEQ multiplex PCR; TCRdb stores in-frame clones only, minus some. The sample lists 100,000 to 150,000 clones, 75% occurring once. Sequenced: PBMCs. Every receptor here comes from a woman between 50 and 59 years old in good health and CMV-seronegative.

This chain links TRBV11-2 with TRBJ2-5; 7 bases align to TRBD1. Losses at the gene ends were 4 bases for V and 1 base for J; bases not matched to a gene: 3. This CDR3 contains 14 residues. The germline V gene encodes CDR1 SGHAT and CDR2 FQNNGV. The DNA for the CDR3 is TGTGCCAGCAGCTGGGGACAGACCCAAGAGACCCAGTACTTC. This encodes CASSWGQTQETQYF.

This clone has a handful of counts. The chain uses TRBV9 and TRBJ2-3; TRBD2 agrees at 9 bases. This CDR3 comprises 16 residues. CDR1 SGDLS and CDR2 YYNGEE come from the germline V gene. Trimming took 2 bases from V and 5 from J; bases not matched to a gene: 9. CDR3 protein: CASSVGIAGVLDTQYF. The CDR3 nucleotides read TGTGCCAGCAGCGTGGGGATAGCGGGAGTACTAGATACGCAGTATTTT.

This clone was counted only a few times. CDR3 residues: CASSLGGQGPYEQYF. The CDR3 coding sequence is TGTGCCAGCAGTTTGGGAGGACAGGGACCCTACGAGCAGTACTTC. The V call is TRBV27, the J call TRBJ2-7, with TRBD1 identical over 8 bases. Germline V lookup: CDR1 MNHEY, CDR2 SMNVEV (reference sequence). J was trimmed by 2 bases and V by 3 bases; bases with no gene match: 6. The CDR3 extends over 15 amino acids.

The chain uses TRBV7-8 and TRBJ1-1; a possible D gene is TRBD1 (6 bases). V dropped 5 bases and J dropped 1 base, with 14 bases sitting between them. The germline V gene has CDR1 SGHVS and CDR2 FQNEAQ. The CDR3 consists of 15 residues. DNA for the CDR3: TGTGCCAGCAGCCCATCGACAGGCCAGAACACTGAAGCTTTCTTT. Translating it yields CASSPSTGQNTEAFF.

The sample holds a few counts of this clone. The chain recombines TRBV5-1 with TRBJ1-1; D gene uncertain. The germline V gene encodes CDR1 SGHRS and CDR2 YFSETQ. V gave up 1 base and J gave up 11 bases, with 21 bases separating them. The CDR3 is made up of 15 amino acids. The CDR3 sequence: CASSLFTSDRREAFF. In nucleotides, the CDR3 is TGCGCCAGCAGCTTGTTTACCTCTGACCGGAGAGAGGCTTTCTTT.

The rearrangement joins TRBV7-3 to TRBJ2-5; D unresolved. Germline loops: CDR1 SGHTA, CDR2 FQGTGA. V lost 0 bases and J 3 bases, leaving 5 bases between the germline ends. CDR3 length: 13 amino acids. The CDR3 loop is CASSLTPEETQYF. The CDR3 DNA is TGTGCCAGCAGCTTAACGCCGGAAGAGACCCAGTACTTC.

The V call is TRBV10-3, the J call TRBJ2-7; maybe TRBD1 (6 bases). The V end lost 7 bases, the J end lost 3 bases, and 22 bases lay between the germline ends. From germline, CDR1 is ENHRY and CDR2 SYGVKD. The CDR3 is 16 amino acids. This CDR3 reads CAITSGLQGEGYEQYF. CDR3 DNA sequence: TGTGCCATCACGTCTGGCCTACAGGGCGAAGGCTACGAGCAGTACTTC.